Following are 26 T cell receptor beta chains from one sample sequenced in a study of cytomegalovirus exposure and HLA in healthy donors. The PCR ran on 60 Vbeta and 13 Jbeta primers. The data were produced by immunoSEQ multiplex PCR, yet TCRdb's version contains in-frame clones alone and is incomplete. The sample carries 200,000 or so clones, almost 80% recorded once. Material: PBMCs. The receptors were gathered from a male donor in good health and CMV-seronegative.

The chain recombines TRBV30 with TRBJ2-1, with 8 bases matching TRBD2. V lost 2 bases to trimming and J lost 0 bases; unmatched junction nucleotides: 3. The CDR3 is made up of 15 amino acids. Germline V lookup: CDR1 GTSNPN, CDR2 SVGIG (reference sequence). Written as DNA, the CDR3 is TGTGCCTGGAGTCATGCGGGAGGCTCCTACAATGAGCAGTTCTTC. Translated, it gives CAWSHAGGSYNEQFF.

The chain joins TRBV5-4 to TRBJ2-7; tentatively, D is TRBD2 (7 bases). This CDR3 spans 15 amino acids. With 2 bases removed from V and 1 base from J, the gap between germline ends came to 13 bases. In germline, CDR1 is SGHNT, CDR2 YYREEE (reference sequence). The CDR3: CASSFQEGGSYEQYF. The CDR3 DNA is TGTGCCAGCAGCTTTCAGGAGGGGGGGTCCTACGAGCAGTACTTC.

The chain links TRBV7-7 to TRBJ1-1, with D perhaps matching TRBD1 (6 bases). The CDR3 runs to 13 residues. Germline CDR1 and CDR2: SSHAT and FNYEAQ (reference sequence). Trimming removed 5 bases from V and 3 bases from J, with 10 bases in between. CDR3 sequence (DNA): TGTGCCAGCAGCGAGGGGGTTTACACTGAAGCTTTCTTT. This codes for CASSEGVYTEAFF.

The rearrangement joins TRBV4-2 to TRBJ2-2, with 13 bases identical to TRBD2. This CDR3 spans 16 amino acids. Trimming cost V 3 bases and J 8 bases; bases outside gene matches: 6. Germline CDR1 reads LGHNA; CDR2 reads YNFKEQ. CDR3 nucleotide sequence: TGTGCCAGCAGCCAGGGACTAGCGGGAAGGATGGGGGAGCTGTTTTTT. Its translation is CASSQGLAGRMGELFF.

The V gene is TRBV2, the J gene TRBJ2-7; perhaps TRBD1 as D (7 bases). The CDR3 has 13 amino acids. Trimming took 6 bases from V and 4 from J, leaving 13 bases between them. The germline gives CDR1 SNHLY, CDR2 FYNNEI. The CDR3 loop reads CASSSQGGYEQYF. CDR3 sequence (DNA): TGTGCCAGCAGCTCTCAGGGGGGTTACGAGCAGTACTTC.

The chain couples TRBV15 to TRBJ2-7; D is unresolved. Germline CDR1 LNHNV, CDR2 YYDKDF (reference sequence). The CDR3 spans 11 residues. The V end lost 8 bases, the J end lost 3 bases, and 8 bases lay between the germline ends. CDR3 sequence (DNA): TGTGCCACCTCACTTGGCTACGAGCAGTACTTC. It is translated as CATSLGYEQYF.

The chain combines TRBV28 with TRBJ1-4; D perhaps matches TRBD1 (5 bases). The germline gives CDR1 MDHEN, CDR2 SYDVKM. The germline V and J ends were trimmed by 11 bases and 7 bases, with 14 bases remaining between them. The CDR3 has 12 amino acids. CDR3 nucleotide sequence: TGTGCCGCGCGCGGGGGAGGTGAAAAACTGTTTTTT. The encoded protein is CAARGGGEKLFF.

This CDR3 is CAVRGTEDNYGYTF. The CDR3 region has the DNA TGTGCCGTCCGGGGGACAGAGGATAACTATGGCTACACCTTC. This sequence joins TRBV10-3 and TRBJ1-2; 7 nucleotides align to TRBD1. Per the germline V gene, CDR1 is ENHRY and CDR2 is SYGVKD. The CDR3 is 14 residues long. Trimming cost V 11 bases and J 1 base; bases outside gene matches: 10.

The CDR3 loop reads CASSRSSLAGYQETQYF. CDR3 bases: TGTGCCAGCAGTCGTTCTTCTCTGGCGGGATACCAAGAGACCCAGTACTTC. This chain links TRBV11-3 with TRBJ2-5; possible D gene TRBD2, 6 bases. In germline, CDR1 is SGHNT, CDR2 YENEEA. V lost 6 bases and J 0 bases, leaving 20 bases between the germline ends. The CDR3 loop spans 17 amino acids.

J is TRBJ1-1 and V is TRBV29-1; 11 bases fit TRBD1. Trimming removed 5 bases from V and 6 bases from J; junction bases left unmatched: 8. From germline, CDR1 is SQVTM and CDR2 ANQGSEA. The CDR3 contains 14 residues. The CDR3 region is CSVLDRGRGSEAFF. The CDR3 DNA reads as TGCAGCGTTTTGGACAGGGGGCGAGGATCTGAAGCTTTCTTT.

The chain is built from TRBV6-1 and TRBJ2-1; 12 bases map to TRBD2. V dropped 1 base and J dropped 0; count of bases not matched to a gene: 10. Germline lookup yields CDR1 MNHNS and CDR2 SASEGT. CDR3 length equals 20 residues. DNA of the CDR3: TGTGCCAGCAGTGAAGGGCCAGGGACTAGCGGGCCCGCCTCCTACAATGAGCAGTTCTTC. This translates into CASSEGPGTSGPASYNEQFF.

The J gene is TRBJ2-7, the V gene TRBV6-1, with a possible D match to TRBD1 (5 bases). This CDR3 has 14 amino acids. Germline-derived CDR1 and CDR2 are MNHNS and SASEGT. V was trimmed by 1 base and J by 2 bases, leaving 9 bases between them. DNA for the CDR3: TGTGCCAGCAGTGAAGTGGCAGGGACCTACGAGCAGTACTTC. Translation: CASSEVAGTYEQYF.

The chain joins TRBV18 to TRBJ2-3; 11 positions agree with TRBD2. The CDR3 is made up of 17 amino acids. Germline loops: CDR1 KGHSH, CDR2 LQKENI. J was trimmed by 6 bases and V by 6 bases; bases with no gene match: 14. The CDR3 sequence is CASSLIDLAGGPDTQYF. CDR3 nucleotide sequence: TGTGCCAGCTCCCTGATTGACCTAGCGGGAGGTCCCGATACGCAGTATTTT.

This clone was recorded at least ten times. This chain links TRBV6-4 with TRBJ2-2, with TRBD2 as a possible D gene (6 bases). The CDR3 has 15 amino acids. The germline V gene encodes CDR1 MRHNA and CDR2 SNTAGT. Between the trimmed V and J ends, which lost 0 bases and 3 bases, there was a span of 8 bases. The CDR3 here is CASSDSAGHTGELFF. In DNA form, the CDR3 reads TGTGCCAGCAGTGACTCGGCGGGGCACACCGGGGAGCTGTTTTTT.

The chain employs TRBV14 and TRBJ2-2, with D unresolved. CDR1 and CDR2 from the germline V gene are SGHDN and FVKESK. Trimming shortened V by 4 bases and J by 6 bases, and 9 bases separated the two germline ends. The CDR3 has 13 residues. The CDR3 sequence is CASSLVRAGELFF. The CDR3 DNA is TGTGCCAGCAGCCTTGTACGGGCCGGGGAGCTGTTTTTT. Full variable domain (outside the CDR3, taken from reference TRBV14 and TRBJ2-2): EAGVTQFPSHSVIEKGQTVTLRCDPISGHDNLYWYRRVMGKEIKFLLHFVKESKQDESGMPNNRFLAERTGGTYSTLKVQPAELEDSGVYFCASSLVRAGELFFGEGSRLTVL.

In its sample, this clone was seen a few times. The chain combines TRBV10-1 with TRBJ2-3; 7 nucleotides align to TRBD2. The CDR3 is 15 residues long. CDR1 and CDR2 (germline): WNHNN, SYGVQD (reference sequence). The junction had 4 bases not matched to a gene; V was cut back by 4 bases and J by 0 bases. Here the CDR3 DNA reads TGCGCCAGCAGTGCGCTAGCGGCTAGCACAGATACGCAGTATTTT. This encodes CASSALAASTDTQYF.

J is TRBJ2-3 and V is TRBV18; D is unclear. Trimming removed 5 bases at V and 6 bases at J, with 12 bases between. The CDR3 sequence is 13 residues long. Germline V lookup: CDR1 KGHSH, CDR2 LQKENI. As DNA, the CDR3 is TGTGCCAGCTCATCGCCCGAGTCCGATACGCAGTATTTT. Amino acids: CASSSPESDTQYF.

The chain couples TRBV7-6 to TRBJ1-1; D is undetermined. The V gene's germline CDR1 is SGHVS and CDR2 FNYEAQ. This CDR3 region has 14 residues. Trimming cost V 5 bases and J 0 bases, with 10 bases left between them. DNA of the CDR3: TGTGCCAGCAGCCCAGAACACCTGAACACTGAAGCTTTCTTT. This sequence encodes CASSPEHLNTEAFF.

The V call is TRBV30, the J call TRBJ1-2; TRBD1 matches 8 bases. The CDR3 loop spans 16 amino acids. V was pared by 4 bases and J by 0 bases, with 10 bases of the junction left unmatched. The germline V gene has CDR1 GTSNPN and CDR2 SVGIG (reference sequence). The CDR3 DNA reads TGTGCCTGGACCAACATCCAGGACAGGGCTAACTATGGCTACACCTTC. This gives the protein CAWTNIQDRANYGYTF.

V is TRBV5-1 and J is TRBJ2-2; 8 bases line up with TRBD2. This CDR3 has 16 amino acids. V trimming: 0 bases; J trimming: 1 base; junction bases outside the gene matches: 2. Per germline, CDR1 SGHRS and CDR2 YFSETQ. The CDR3 coding sequence is TGCGCCAGCAGCTTGGATGCGGGAGGGAACACCGGGGAGCTGTTTTTT. Amino acids: CASSLDAGGNTGELFF. Full variable domain (missing parts from reference TRBV5-1 and TRBJ2-2): KAGVTQTPRYLIKTRGQQVTLSCSPISGHRSVSWYQQTPGQGLQFLFEYFSETQRNKGNFPGRFSGRQFSNSRSEMNVSTLELGDSALYLCASSLDAGGNTGELFFGEGSRLTVL.

The gene calls are TRBV7-3 and TRBJ1-2; 7 bases align to TRBD1. Germline CDR1 is SGHTA and CDR2 is FQGTGA. Trimming cost V 5 bases and J 8 bases; bases outside gene matches: 8. The CDR3 loop spans 13 amino acids. The chain's CDR3 is CASSQHRGLGYTF. CDR3 in DNA: TGTGCCAGCAGCCAACACAGGGGCCTCGGCTACACCTTC.

The chain recombines TRBV9 with TRBJ2-1; D is unclear. The V end lost 3 bases, the J end lost 4 bases, and 5 bases lay between the germline ends. CDR3 size: 12 residues. Per germline, CDR1 SGDLS and CDR2 YYNGEE. The CDR3 bases are TGTGCCAGCAGCGCCCTTTACAATGAGCAGTTCTTC. This translates into CASSALYNEQFF.

This clone was seen a handful of times. This chain joins TRBV30 and TRBJ1-2; a possible D gene is TRBD1 (6 bases). V lost 5 bases and J 5 bases, leaving 12 bases between the germline ends. This CDR3 has 12 residues. Germline V gives CDR1 GTSNPN, CDR2 SVGIG (reference sequence). The CDR3 nucleotides read TGTGCCTGGTGGACAGTGAGGTATGGCTACACCTTC. It encodes CAWWTVRYGYTF.

In this sample, this clone turned up once. This rearrangement joins TRBV29-1 to TRBJ1-2; perhaps TRBD1 as D (6 bases). Per the germline V gene, CDR1 is SQVTM and CDR2 is ANQGSEA. Trimming removed 7 bases at V and 4 bases at J, with 16 bases between. The CDR3 consists of 13 residues. DNA for the CDR3: TGCAGCGCGGCCCCAGGGGAATCCTATGGCTACACCTTC. This encodes CSAAPGESYGYTF.

This clone appeared once. V usage is TRBV27 and J usage is TRBJ2-7; TRBD2 matches 8 bases. The CDR3 runs to 15 residues. The germline V gene has CDR1 MNHEY and CDR2 SMNVEV (reference sequence). V gave up 5 bases and J gave up 3 bases; unmatched junction bases: 9. In nucleotides, the CDR3 is TGTGCCAGCAGTCCGCTTAGCGGGAACCGCTACGAGCAGTACTTC. Its translation: CASSPLSGNRYEQYF.

This chain links TRBV28 with TRBJ1-2; unclear D gene. The V end lost 3 bases, the J end lost 4 bases, and 6 bases lay between the germline ends. Germline V gene sequence: CDR1 MDHEN, CDR2 SYDVKM. The CDR3 loop spans 12 amino acids. The CDR3 here is CASSLPGYGYTF. The CDR3, as DNA: TGTGCCAGCAGTTTGCCAGGCTATGGCTACACCTTC.